This is a list of T cell receptor beta chains from one sample in a study of cytomegalovirus exposure and HLA in healthy donors. Sequencing was performed with immunoSEQ multiplex PCR; in TCRdb, only in-frame clones are kept and a portion is missing. The sample shows 130,000 or so clones, 65% to 80% of them seen only once. Material: PBMCs. These receptors originate from a woman between 18 and 29 years old in good health and CMV-seronegative. CDR3s include the opening cysteine and the closing phenylalanine or tryptophan. A D gene is named only where the DNA matches it firmly. Not every row has a clone size; where given, it reads once, few, many or a size class.

V gene	clone size	D gene	J gene	CDR3 DNA	CDR3 protein
TRBV7-2	once	TRBD1	TRBJ1-3	TGTGCCAGCAGCCGTACAGGGGTGGGTGGAAACACCATATATTTT	CASSRTGVGGNTIYF
TRBV30	.	TRBD2	TRBJ2-1	TGTGCCTGGAGCGGGAGGTCCTCCCTATACAATGAGCAGTTCTTC	CAWSGRSSLYNEQFF
TRBV7-2	once	TRBD2	TRBJ2-7	TGTGCCAGCAGCCGGGACTACTCCTACGAGCAGTACTTC	CASSRDYSYEQYF
TRBV5-1	.	.	TRBJ1-1	TGCGCCAGTCGAACAGGCTTTACTCAAGAATACACTGAAGCTTTCTTT	CASRTGFTQEYTEAFF
TRBV7-2	.	TRBD2	TRBJ2-3	TGTGCCAGCAGCTTAGTTAGCGGGAGTGCAGATACGCAGTATTTT	CASSLVSGSADTQYF
TRBV5-1	.	.	TRBJ1-2	TGCGCCAGCAGCCTGGACAGCCGAGGCTACACCTTC	CASSLDSRGYTF
TRBV5-1	.	.	TRBJ2-5	TGCGCCAGCAGCACCATTGCAGGGGAAGAGACCCAGTACTTC	CASSTIAGEETQYF
TRBV7-9	.	.	TRBJ1-1	TGTGCCAGCATCCCCGCGGGGGGCAACACTGAAGCTTTCTTT	CASIPAGGNTEAFF
TRBV29-1	.	TRBD2	TRBJ2-1	TGCAGCGTTGAGGGACTAGCGGGAGAAATTCTTATCGACTCCTACAATGAGCAGTTCTTC	CSVEGLAGEILIDSYNEQFF
TRBV5-4	.	TRBD1	TRBJ2-1	TGTGCCAGCAGCTCACAGGGGTTTATCTACAATGAGCAGTTCTTC	CASSSQGFIYNEQFF